What follows describes a single T cell receptor (beta chain). The antigen is not known. The entry originates in a study of cytomegalovirus exposure and HLA in healthy donors. PCR used 60 Vbeta primers and 13 Jbeta primers. Authors' analysis steps: A later analysis tallied approximately 80 million unique TCR beta chains, about 11 million of them shared. The assay was immunoSEQ multiplex PCR, and TCRdb's table has in-frame clones only and misses some. V, J and clone size are those of that table, while D and trimming were read from the DNA. The sample records some 140,000 clones, 73% being singletons. Trimming took 4 bases from V and 0 from J, leaving 10 bases between them. CDR1 and CDR2 (germline): SNHLY, FYNNEI. The CDR3 length is 15 residues. Broader study findings: In a later analysis, compared with equally common non-associated chains, HLA-associated beta chains were more expanded.

This TCR was recovered from a woman between 40 and 55 years old in good health and CMV-seronegative. V and J are TRBV2 and TRBJ1-3; D unresolved. Sequenced material: PBMCs. CDR3 sequence reads: CASSGSGYSGNTIYF. The CDR3 coding sequence is TGTGCCAGCAGTGGTAGCGGCTACTCTGGAAACACCATATATTTT.